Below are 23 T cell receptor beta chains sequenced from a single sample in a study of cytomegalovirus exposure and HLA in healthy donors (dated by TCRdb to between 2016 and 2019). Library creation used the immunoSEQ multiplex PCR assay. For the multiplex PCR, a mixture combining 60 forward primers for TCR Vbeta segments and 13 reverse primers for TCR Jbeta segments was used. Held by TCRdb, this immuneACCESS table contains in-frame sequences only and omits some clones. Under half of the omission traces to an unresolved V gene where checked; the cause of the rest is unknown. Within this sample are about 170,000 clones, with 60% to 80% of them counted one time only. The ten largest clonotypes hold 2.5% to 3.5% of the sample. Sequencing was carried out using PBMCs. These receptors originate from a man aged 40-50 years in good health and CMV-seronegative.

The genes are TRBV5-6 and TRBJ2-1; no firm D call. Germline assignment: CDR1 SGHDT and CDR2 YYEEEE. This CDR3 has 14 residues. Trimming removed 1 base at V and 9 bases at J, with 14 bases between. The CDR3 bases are TGTGCCAGCAGCTTGATGCTAGAACCCGGTGAGCAGTTCTTC. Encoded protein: CASSLMLEPGEQFF.

The CDR3 sequence is CASSARTVNSPLHF. As DNA, the CDR3 is TGTGCCAGCAGTGCTAGGACAGTTAATTCACCCCTCCACTTT. V gene TRBV6-5 combines with J gene TRBJ1-6; tentative D call: TRBD1 (6 bases). The CDR3 totals 14 residues. Trimming shortened V by 5 bases and J by 6 bases, and 11 bases separated the two germline ends. CDR1 MNHEY and CDR2 SVGAGI come from the germline V gene.

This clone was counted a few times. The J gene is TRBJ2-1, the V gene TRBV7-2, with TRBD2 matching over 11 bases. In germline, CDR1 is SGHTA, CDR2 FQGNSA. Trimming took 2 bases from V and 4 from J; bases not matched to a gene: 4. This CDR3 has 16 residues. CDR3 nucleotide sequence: TGTGCCAGCAGCTTACGGGTAGCGGGAGGGTACAATGAGCAGTTCTTC. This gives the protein CASSLRVAGGYNEQFF.

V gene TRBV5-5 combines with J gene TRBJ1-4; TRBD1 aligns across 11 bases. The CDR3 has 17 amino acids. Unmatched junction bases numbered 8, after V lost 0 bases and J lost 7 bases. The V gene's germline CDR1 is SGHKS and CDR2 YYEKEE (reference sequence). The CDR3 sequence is CASSLGTGGGLGEKLFF. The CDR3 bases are TGTGCCAGCAGCTTGGGGACAGGGGGCGGTCTCGGTGAAAAACTGTTTTTT.

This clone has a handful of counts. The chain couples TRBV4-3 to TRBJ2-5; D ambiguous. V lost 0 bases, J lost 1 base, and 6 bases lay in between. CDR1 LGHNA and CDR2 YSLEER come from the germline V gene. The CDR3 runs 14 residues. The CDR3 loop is CASSQDGTQETQYF. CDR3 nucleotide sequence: TGCGCCAGCAGCCAAGATGGCACCCAAGAGACCCAGTACTTC.

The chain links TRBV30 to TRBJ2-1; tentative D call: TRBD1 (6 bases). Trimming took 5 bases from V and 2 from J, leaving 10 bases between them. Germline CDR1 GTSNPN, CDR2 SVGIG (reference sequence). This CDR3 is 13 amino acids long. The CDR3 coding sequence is TGTGCCTGGCAGGGGAATGCCTACAATGAGCAGTTCTTC. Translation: CAWQGNAYNEQFF.

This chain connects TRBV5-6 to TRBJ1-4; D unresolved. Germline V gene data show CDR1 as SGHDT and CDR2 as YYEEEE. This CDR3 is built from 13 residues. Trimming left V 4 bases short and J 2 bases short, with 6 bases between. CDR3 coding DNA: TGTGCCAGCAGCCCCAGTACTAATGAAAAACTGTTTTTT. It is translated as CASSPSTNEKLFF.

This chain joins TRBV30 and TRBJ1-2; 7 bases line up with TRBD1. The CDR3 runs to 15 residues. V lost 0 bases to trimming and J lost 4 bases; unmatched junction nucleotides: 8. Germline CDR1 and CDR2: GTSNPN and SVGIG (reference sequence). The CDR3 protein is CAWSVGQVRIYGYTF. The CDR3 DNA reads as TGTGCCTGGAGTGTAGGACAGGTGAGGATCTATGGCTACACCTTC.

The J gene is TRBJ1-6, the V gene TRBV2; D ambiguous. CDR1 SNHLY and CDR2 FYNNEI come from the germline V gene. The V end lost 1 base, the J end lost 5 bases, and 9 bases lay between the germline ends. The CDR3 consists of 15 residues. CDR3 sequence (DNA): TGTGCCAGCAGTGAAGGCGGCATAAATAATTCACCCCTCCACTTT. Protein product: CASSEGGINNSPLHF.

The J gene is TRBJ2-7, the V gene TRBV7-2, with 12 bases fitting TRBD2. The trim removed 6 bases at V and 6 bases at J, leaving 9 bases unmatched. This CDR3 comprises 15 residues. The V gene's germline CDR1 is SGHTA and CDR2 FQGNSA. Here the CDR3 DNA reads TGTGCCAGCAGTCGAGCTAGCGGGGGGGCCTCCGAGCAGTACTTC. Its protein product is CASSRASGGASEQYF. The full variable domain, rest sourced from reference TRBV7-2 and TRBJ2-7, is GAGVSQSPSNKVTEKGKDVELRCDPISGHTALYWYRQSLGQGLEFLIYFQGNSAPDKSGLPSDRFSAERTGGSVSTLTIQRTQQEDSAVYLCASSRASGGASEQYFGPGTRLTVT.

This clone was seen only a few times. CDR3 in amino acids: CASSEGGGNQPQHF. The CDR3 DNA reads TGTGCCAGCAGTGAGGGAGGGGGCAATCAGCCCCAGCATTTT. The chain is built from TRBV5-4 and TRBJ1-5; tentative D call: TRBD1 (5 bases). CDR3 size: 14 residues. Germline loops: CDR1 SGHNT, CDR2 YYREEE (reference sequence). The V and J ends lost 5 bases and 2 bases respectively, with 11 bases between them.

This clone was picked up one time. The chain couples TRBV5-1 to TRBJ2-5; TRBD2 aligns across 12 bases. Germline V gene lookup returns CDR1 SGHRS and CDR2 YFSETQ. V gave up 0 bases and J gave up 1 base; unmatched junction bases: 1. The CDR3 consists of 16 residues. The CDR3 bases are TGCGCCAGCAGCTTGGGACTAGCGGGGGTCCAAGAGACCCAGTACTTC. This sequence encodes CASSLGLAGVQETQYF.

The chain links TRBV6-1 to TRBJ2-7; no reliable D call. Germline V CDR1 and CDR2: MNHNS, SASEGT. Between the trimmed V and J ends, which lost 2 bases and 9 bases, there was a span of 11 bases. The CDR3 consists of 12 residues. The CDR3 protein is CASSESRDPQYF. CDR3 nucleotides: TGTGCCAGCAGTGAATCACGAGATCCGCAGTACTTC.

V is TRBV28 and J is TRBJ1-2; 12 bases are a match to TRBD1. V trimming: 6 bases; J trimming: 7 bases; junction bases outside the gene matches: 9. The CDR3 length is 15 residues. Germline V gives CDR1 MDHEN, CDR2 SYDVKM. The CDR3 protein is CASRSGTGGGVGYTF. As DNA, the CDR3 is TGTGCCAGCAGGTCCGGGACAGGGGGCGGGGTTGGCTACACCTTC.

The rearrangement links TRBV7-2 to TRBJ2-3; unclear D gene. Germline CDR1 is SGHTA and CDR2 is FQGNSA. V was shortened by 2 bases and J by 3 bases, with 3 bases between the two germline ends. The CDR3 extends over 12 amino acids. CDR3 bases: TGTGCCAGCAGCTTATCGACAGATACGCAGTATTTT. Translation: CASSLSTDTQYF.

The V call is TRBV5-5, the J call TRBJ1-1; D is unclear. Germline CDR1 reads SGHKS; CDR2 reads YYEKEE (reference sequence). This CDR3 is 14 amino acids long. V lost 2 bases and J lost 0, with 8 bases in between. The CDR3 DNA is TGTGCCAGCAGCTTACAGCTCATGAACACTGAAGCTTTCTTT. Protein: CASSLQLMNTEAFF.

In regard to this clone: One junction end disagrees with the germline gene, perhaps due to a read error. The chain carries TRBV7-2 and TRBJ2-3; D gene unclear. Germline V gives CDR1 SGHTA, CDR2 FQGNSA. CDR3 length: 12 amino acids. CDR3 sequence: CASNLGASTQYF. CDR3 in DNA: TGTGCCAGCAACTTAGGTGCGAGTACGCAGTATTTT.

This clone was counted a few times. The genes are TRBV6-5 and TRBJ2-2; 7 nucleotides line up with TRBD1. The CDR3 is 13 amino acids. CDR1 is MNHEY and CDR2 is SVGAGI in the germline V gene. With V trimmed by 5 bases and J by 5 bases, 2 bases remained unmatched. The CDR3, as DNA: TGTGCCAGCAGTGACAGGGAGACCGGGGAGCTGTTTTTT. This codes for CASSDRETGELFF.

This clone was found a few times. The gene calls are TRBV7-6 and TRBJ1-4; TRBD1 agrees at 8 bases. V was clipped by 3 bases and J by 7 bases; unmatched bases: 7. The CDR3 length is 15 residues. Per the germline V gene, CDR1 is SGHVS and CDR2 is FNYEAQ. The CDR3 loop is CASSLSGGVGEKLFF. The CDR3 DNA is TGTGCCAGCAGCTTGTCAGGGGGCGTAGGTGAAAAACTGTTTTTT.

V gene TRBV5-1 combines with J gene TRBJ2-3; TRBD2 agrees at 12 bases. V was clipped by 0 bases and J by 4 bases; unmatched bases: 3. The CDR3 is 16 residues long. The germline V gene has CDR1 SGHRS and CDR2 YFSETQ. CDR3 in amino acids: CASSLGTSGNSDTQYF. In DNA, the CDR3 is TGCGCCAGCAGCTTGGGGACTAGCGGGAACTCAGATACGCAGTATTTT.

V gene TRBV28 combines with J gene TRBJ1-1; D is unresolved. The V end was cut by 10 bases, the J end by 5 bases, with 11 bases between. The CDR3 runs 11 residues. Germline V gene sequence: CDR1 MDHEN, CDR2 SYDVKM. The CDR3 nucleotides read TGTGCCACCACCGGAGTGACTGAAGCTTTCTTT. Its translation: CATTGVTEAFF.

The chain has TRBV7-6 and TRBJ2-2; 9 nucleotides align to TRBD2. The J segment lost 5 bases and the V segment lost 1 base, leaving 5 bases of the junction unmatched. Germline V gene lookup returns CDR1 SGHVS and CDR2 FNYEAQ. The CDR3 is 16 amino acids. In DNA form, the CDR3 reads TGTGCCAGCAGCTTAGGGCTAGCGGGACGTACCGGGGAGCTGTTTTTT. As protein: CASSLGLAGRTGELFF.

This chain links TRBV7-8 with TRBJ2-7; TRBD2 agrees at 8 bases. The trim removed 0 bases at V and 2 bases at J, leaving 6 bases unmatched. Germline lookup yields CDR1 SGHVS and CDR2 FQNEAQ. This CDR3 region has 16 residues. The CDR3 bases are TGTGCCAGCAGCTTAGCGGCCGGGAGGGCCCCCTACGAGCAGTACTTC. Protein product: CASSLAAGRAPYEQYF.